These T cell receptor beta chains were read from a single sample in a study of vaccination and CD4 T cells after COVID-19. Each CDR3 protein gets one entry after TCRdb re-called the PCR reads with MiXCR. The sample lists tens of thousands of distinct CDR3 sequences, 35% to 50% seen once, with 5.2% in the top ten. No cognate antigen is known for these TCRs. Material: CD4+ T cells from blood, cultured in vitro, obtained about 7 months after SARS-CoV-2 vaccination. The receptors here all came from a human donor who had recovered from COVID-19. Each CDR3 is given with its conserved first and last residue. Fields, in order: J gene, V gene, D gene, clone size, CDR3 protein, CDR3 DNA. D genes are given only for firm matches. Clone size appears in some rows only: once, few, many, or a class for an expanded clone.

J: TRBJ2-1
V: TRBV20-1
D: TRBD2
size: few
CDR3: CSASHPSGTSTQFF
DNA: TGCAGTGCTAGCCACCCGAGCGGGACTAGTACCCAGTTCTTC

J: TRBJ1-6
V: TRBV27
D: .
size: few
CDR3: CASRGLNSPLHF
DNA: TGTGCCAGCCGCGGCCTTAATTCACCCCTCCACTTT

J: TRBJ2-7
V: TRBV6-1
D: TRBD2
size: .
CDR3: CASSTTGTTLYEQYF
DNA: TGTGCCAGCAGCACCACCGGGACTACCCTCTACGAGCAGTACTTC

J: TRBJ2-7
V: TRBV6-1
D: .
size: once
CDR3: CASSFGKEYEQYF
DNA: TGTGCCAGCAGCTTTGGTAAGGAATACGAGCAGTACTTC

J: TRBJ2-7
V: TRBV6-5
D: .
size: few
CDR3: CASSYSASRYEQYF
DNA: TGTGCCAGCAGTTACTCTGCCAGTCGCTACGAGCAGTACTTC

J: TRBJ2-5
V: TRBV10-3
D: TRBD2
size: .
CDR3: CAISERVAGAETQYF
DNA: TGTGCCATCAGTGAAAGGGTAGCGGGAGCGGAGACCCAGTACTTC

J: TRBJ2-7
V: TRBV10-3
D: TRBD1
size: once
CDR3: CAISWDREALQYF
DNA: TGTGCCATCAGTTGGGACAGGGAGGCCCTGCAGTACTTC

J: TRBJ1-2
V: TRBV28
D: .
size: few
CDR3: CASSFTGDYGYTF
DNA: TGTGCCAGCAGCTTTACGGGGGACTATGGCTACACCTTC

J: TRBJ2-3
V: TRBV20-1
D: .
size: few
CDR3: CSAEKAGGSTDTQYF
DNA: TGCAGTGCGGAAAAGGCGGGCGGGAGCACAGATACGCAGTATTTT

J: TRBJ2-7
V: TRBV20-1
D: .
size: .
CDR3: CSAREVTVGEQYF
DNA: TGCAGTGCTAGAGAGGTCACCGTTGGAGAGCAGTACTTC

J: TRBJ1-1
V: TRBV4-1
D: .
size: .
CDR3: CASSQVSLAIGRTEAFF
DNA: TGCGCCAGCAGCCAAGTAAGTCTCGCGATAGGACGGACTGAAGCTTTCTTT

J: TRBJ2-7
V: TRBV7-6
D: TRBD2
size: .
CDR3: CASSSMGGGQRSYEQYF
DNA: TGTGCCAGCAGCTCGATGGGGGGGGGTCAGCGTTCCTACGAGCAGTACTTC

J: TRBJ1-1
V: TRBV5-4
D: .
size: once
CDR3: CASTMGGMNTEAFF
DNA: TGTGCCAGCACCATGGGGGGAATGAACACTGAAGCTTTCTTT

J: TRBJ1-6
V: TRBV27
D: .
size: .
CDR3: CASSLDRRGYNSPLHF
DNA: TGTGCCAGCAGTTTAGACAGGAGGGGTTATAATTCACCCCTCCACTTT

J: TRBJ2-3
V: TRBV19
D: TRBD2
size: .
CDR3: CASRWTSGISTDTQYF
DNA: TGTGCCAGTCGATGGACTAGCGGGATTAGCACAGATACGCAGTATTTT

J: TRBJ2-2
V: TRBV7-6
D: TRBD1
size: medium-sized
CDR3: CASGISGTGATGELFF
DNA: TGTGCCAGCGGCATTTCCGGGACAGGGGCCACCGGGGAGCTGTTTTTT

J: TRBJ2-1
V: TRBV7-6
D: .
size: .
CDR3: CASSSQGSIDNEQFF
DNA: TGTGCCAGCAGCTCTCAGGGTTCAATTGACAATGAGCAGTTCTTC

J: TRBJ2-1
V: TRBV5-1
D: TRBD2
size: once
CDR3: CASSSETSGPQFF
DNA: TGCGCCAGCAGCTCAGAGACTAGCGGGCCCCAGTTCTTC

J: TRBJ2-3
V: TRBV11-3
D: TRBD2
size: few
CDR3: CASSKGLAGGTDTQYF
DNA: TGTGCCAGCAGCAAGGGACTAGCGGGAGGCACAGATACGCAGTATTTT

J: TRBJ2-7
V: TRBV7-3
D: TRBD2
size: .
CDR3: CASSKTGGSGYEQYF
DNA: TGTGCCAGCTCAAAAACGGGAGGGTCGGGCTACGAGCAGTACTTC

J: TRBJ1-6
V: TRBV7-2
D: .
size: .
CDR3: CASSLGGAQSGPLHF
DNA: TGTGCCAGCAGCTTAGGGGGGGCGCAATCCGGACCCCTCCACTTT

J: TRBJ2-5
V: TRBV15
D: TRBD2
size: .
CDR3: CATTSGTSGVFETQYF
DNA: TGTGCCACCACCAGTGGGACTAGCGGGGTTTTCGAGACCCAGTACTTC

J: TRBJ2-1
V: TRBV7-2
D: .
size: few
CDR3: CASSLGLAYNEQFF
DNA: TGTGCCAGCAGCTTAGGGCTGGCATACAATGAGCAGTTCTTC

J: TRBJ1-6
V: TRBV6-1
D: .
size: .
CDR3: CASSEGLNSPLHF
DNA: TGTGCCAGCAGTGAAGGGCTGAATTCACCCCTCCACTTT

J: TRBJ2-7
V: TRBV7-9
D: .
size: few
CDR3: CASSLAPLGRRSYEQYF
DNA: TGTGCCAGCAGCTTAGCCCCCCTGGGCAGGCGATCCTACGAGCAGTACTTC

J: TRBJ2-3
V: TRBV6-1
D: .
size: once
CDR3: CASSATSGSYTDTQYF
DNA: TGTGCCAGCAGTGCCACCTCAGGTTCGTACACAGATACGCAGTATTTT

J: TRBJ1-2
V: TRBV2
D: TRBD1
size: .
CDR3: CASQSGGGGYTF
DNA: TGTGCCAGCCAATCAGGGGGCGGAGGCTACACCTTC

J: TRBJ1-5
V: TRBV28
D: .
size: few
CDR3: CASRSPTLQPQHF
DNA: TGTGCCAGCAGATCCCCTACTTTACAGCCCCAGCATTTT

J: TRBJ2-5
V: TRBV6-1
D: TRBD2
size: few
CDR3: CASSAALAGGGETQYF
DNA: TGTGCCAGCAGTGCCGCACTAGCGGGAGGAGGAGAGACCCAGTACTTC

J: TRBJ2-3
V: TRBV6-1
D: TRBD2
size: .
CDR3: CASMHLNLAGGADTQYF
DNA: TGTGCCAGCATGCATCTGAATTTAGCGGGAGGAGCAGATACGCAGTATTTT

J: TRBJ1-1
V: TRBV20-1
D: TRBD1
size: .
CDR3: CSATGGTEAFF
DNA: TGCAGTGCTACAGGGGGCACTGAAGCTTTCTTT

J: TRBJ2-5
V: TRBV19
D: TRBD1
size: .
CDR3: CASRTGGKETQYF
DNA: TGTGCCAGTAGGACAGGGGGCAAAGAGACCCAGTACTTC

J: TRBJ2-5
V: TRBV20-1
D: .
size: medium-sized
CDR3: CSAPGFQETQYF
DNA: TGCAGTGCTCCGGGGTTCCAAGAGACCCAGTACTTC

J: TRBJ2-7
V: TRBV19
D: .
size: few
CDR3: CASSPMASYEQYF
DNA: TGTGCCAGTTCCCCCATGGCGTCCTACGAGCAGTACTTC

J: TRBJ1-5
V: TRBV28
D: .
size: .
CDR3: CASSLISGGEPQHF
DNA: TGTGCCAGCAGTTTAATTTCCGGGGGCGAGCCCCAGCATTTT

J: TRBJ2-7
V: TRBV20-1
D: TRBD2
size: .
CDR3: CSAVSGGNSYEQYF
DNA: TGCAGTGCTGTGTCCGGGGGGAACTCCTACGAGCAGTACTTC

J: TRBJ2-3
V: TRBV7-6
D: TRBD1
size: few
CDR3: CASSSGGTQYF
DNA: TGTGCTAGCAGCTCAGGGGGTACGCAGTATTTT

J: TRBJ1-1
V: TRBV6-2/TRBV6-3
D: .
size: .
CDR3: CASSSRDGMNTEAFF
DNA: TGTGCCAGCAGTTCCAGGGACGGCATGAACACTGAAGCTTTCTTT